The 19 T cell receptor beta chains in this list originate from one sample, sequenced in a study of early T cells in non-severe SARS-CoV-2 infection. TCRdb processed the 5' RACE reads anew with MiXCR; each CDR3 protein has one entry. The sample lists tens of thousands of distinct CDR3 sequences, under 15% occurring once. The sequenced material came from whole blood. The receptors were sampled from an adult who was a healthcare worker with PCR-confirmed SARS-CoV-2 infection or an uninfected control (not recorded which).

The chain has TRBV7-2 and TRBJ2-7; 10 positions agree with TRBD2. This CDR3 is 15 amino acids long. The V and J ends lost 1 base and 0 bases, in that order; junction bases with no gene match: 0. Germline CDR1 SGHTA, CDR2 FQGNSA. The CDR3 bases are TGTGCCAGCAGCTTAGTAGCGGGGGGCTCCTACGAGCAGTACTTC. It encodes CASSLVAGGSYEQYF.

This clonotype was picked up many times. The V and J genes are TRBV29-1 and TRBJ2-1; 7 bases are shared with TRBD2. This CDR3 is built from 14 residues. V lost 5 bases, J lost 2 bases, and 6 bases stayed unmatched. Germline CDR1 reads SQVTM; CDR2 reads ANQGSEA. DNA of the CDR3: TGCAGCGTTTCTCGGGAGGATGCCTACAATGAGCAGTTCTTC. This codes for CSVSREDAYNEQFF.

This chain links TRBV5-1 with TRBJ2-1, with D perhaps matching TRBD1 (5 bases). Trimming removed 5 bases at V and 6 bases at J, with 18 bases between. This CDR3 region has 15 residues. Germline V CDR1 and CDR2: SGHRS, YFSETQ. The CDR3 bases are TGCGCCAGCAGAATAGTTCCTAGGGGCGGCAATGAGCAGTTCTTC. It is translated as CASRIVPRGGNEQFF.

This chain uses TRBV29-1 with TRBJ2-1; maybe TRBD2 (6 bases). The germline CDR1 and CDR2 sequences are SQVTM and ANQGSEA. The V and J ends lost 6 bases and 2 bases respectively, with 17 bases between them. The CDR3 covers 15 residues. CDR3 nucleotides: TGCAGCGTGGGACCGGGACTCTCGACCTACAATGAGCAGTTCTTC. This gives the protein CSVGPGLSTYNEQFF.

This clonotype was recorded a few times. The chain recombines TRBV29-1 with TRBJ2-5, with TRBD1 identical over 7 bases. Germline V CDR1 and CDR2: SQVTM, ANQGSEA. The CDR3 contains 13 residues. The ends lost 7 bases at V and 5 bases at J; junction bases unmatched: 10. In nucleotides, the CDR3 is TGCAGCGCCGCCGACAGGGCGGGCGAGACCCAGTACTTC. Its translation is CSAADRAGETQYF.

This chain uses TRBV5-1 with TRBJ2-1; D remains unclear. Per the germline V gene, CDR1 is SGHRS and CDR2 is YFSETQ. The CDR3 totals 14 residues. The V end was cut by 5 bases, the J end by 7 bases, with 16 bases between. In DNA form, the CDR3 reads TGCGCCAGCAGGCAAGACCTGCCCCGGAATGAGCAGTTCTTC. It codes for CASRQDLPRNEQFF.

V usage is TRBV6-5 and J usage is TRBJ1-4, with 7 bases fitting TRBD1. There are 14 residues in the CDR3. The germline CDR1 and CDR2 sequences are MNHEY and SVGAGI. With 6 bases clipped from V and 8 bases from J, the junction kept 9 bases outside the gene matches. CDR3: CASSLDRLGEKLFF. The CDR3 region has the DNA TGTGCCAGCAGCTTGGACAGGCTGGGGGAAAAACTGTTTTTT.

This clonotype has just a few counts. V is TRBV19 and J is TRBJ2-7; possible D gene TRBD1, 5 bases. Germline V gene lookup returns CDR1 LNHDA and CDR2 SQIVND (reference sequence). The CDR3 length is 16 residues. With 3 bases removed from V and 1 base from J, the gap between germline ends came to 16 bases. The DNA for the CDR3 is TGTGCCAGTAGTATGGGGTTCAGGACACTGTCCTACGAGCAGTACTTC. Its translation: CASSMGFRTLSYEQYF.

This clonotype was recorded many times. The chain recombines TRBV7-9 with TRBJ2-3, with D perhaps assigned TRBD1 or TRBD2 (5 bases each). V was pared by 5 bases and J by 1 base, with 13 bases between. The CDR3 consists of 15 residues. Germline CDR1 reads SEHNR; CDR2 reads FQNEAQ (reference sequence). The CDR3 region is CASSLRGPGTDTQYF. DNA of the CDR3: TGTGCCAGCAGCCTGAGGGGACCTGGCACAGATACGCAGTATTTT.

The table lists this clonotype with many counts. The chain combines TRBV11-2 with TRBJ2-5; D is perhaps TRBD2 (6 bases). The V gene lost 0 bases and the J gene lost 2 bases, with 16 bases spanning the gap. The CDR3 totals 17 residues. Germline V gene data show CDR1 as SGHAT and CDR2 as FQNNGV. The CDR3 DNA is TGTGCCAGCAGCTTAGATCGTCGGCGGGGTATACAAGAGACCCAGTACTTC. Protein: CASSLDRRRGIQETQYF.

Many counts were recorded for this clonotype. The V gene is TRBV5-6, the J gene TRBJ1-5, with D possibly being TRBD1 (5 bases). The germline gives CDR1 SGHDT, CDR2 YYEEEE. This CDR3 region has 15 residues. Trimming stripped 0 bases from V and 5 bases from J, with 12 bases between. In DNA form, the CDR3 reads TGTGCCAGCAGCTTGGGACAGAGGCGAGATCAGCCCCAGCATTTT. This translates into CASSLGQRRDQPQHF. The entire variable domain, with the rest obtained from reference TRBV5-6 and TRBJ1-5, is as follows: DAGVTQSPTHLIKTRGQQVTLRCSPKSGHDTVSWYQQALGQGPQFIFQYYEEEERQRGNFPDRFSGHQFPNYSSELNVNALLLGDSALYLCASSLGQRRDQPQHFGDGTRLSIL.

This clonotype was seen at least ten times. This chain uses TRBV6-4 with TRBJ1-2; D is perhaps TRBD1 (5 bases). Looked up from germline, CDR1 is MRHNA and CDR2 is SNTAGT. This CDR3 is built from 15 residues. Deletions cut 1 base from V and 2 bases from J, with 11 bases between. CDR3 region: CASSDYLWGNYGYTF. CDR3 in DNA: TGTGCCAGCAGTGACTATCTATGGGGGAACTATGGCTACACCTTC.

At least ten counts were recorded for this clonotype. The V and J genes are TRBV20-1 and TRBJ2-1; TRBD1 might be the D (6 bases). The V gene lost 6 bases and the J gene lost 8 bases, with 32 bases spanning the gap. The CDR3 is made up of 18 amino acids. CDR1 and CDR2 from the germline V gene are DFQATT and SNEGSKA (reference sequence). CDR3 nucleotides: TGCAGTGCCGAGACACAGGGCTCGGCCTGGAATCTGGGACATGAGCAGTTCTTC. The encoded protein is CSAETQGSAWNLGHEQFF.

This clonotype has a handful of counts. CDR3 nucleotides: TGTGCCAGCAGTTTACCGGGATATGATGAGCAGTTCTTC. The encoded protein is CASSLPGYDEQFF. The chain carries TRBV12-3 or TRBV12-4 and TRBJ2-1; possible D gene TRBD2, 5 bases. Trimming took off 2 bases at V and 8 bases at J, with 10 bases between the two ends. CDR3 length: 13 amino acids.

This clonotype occurred many times. The chain uses TRBV19 and TRBJ2-2; TRBD2 might be the D (5 bases). The V gene lost 4 bases and the J gene lost 7 bases, with 10 bases spanning the gap. Germline V CDR1 and CDR2: LNHDA, SQIVND (reference sequence). The CDR3 sequence is 13 residues long. CDR3 DNA sequence: TGTGCCAGTAGTAGTAGCGTTCACGGGGAGCTGTTTTTT. Translated, it gives CASSSSVHGELFF.

This clonotype was seen a handful of times. The chain is built from TRBV20-1 and TRBJ1-1, with no clear D. The CDR3 extends over 12 amino acids. The V end lost 6 bases, the J end lost 0 bases, and 8 bases lay between the germline ends. Germline V gene sequence: CDR1 DFQATT, CDR2 SNEGSKA (reference sequence). CDR3 residues: CSANDLNTEAFF. The DNA for the CDR3 is TGCAGTGCGAACGACTTGAACACTGAAGCTTTCTTT.

There are a few counts of this clonotype. V usage is TRBV6-5 and J usage is TRBJ2-2, with 16 bases fitting TRBD2. Germline values: CDR1 MNHEY, CDR2 SVGAGI. The CDR3 runs to 19 residues. With V trimmed by 4 bases and J by 3 bases, 8 bases remained unmatched. The CDR3 nucleotides read TGTGCCAGCAGTTTCTCGGGACTAGCGGGAGGGCCCGACACCGGGGAGCTGTTTTTT. Protein sequence: CASSFSGLAGGPDTGELFF.

This clonotype has just a few counts. V gene TRBV18 combines with J gene TRBJ2-1, with D maybe TRBD2 (5 bases). The ends were cut back, 1 base at V and 2 bases at J, with 12 bases in the middle. Germline CDR1 and CDR2: KGHSH and LQKENI. This CDR3 is built from 16 residues. CDR3 DNA: TGTGCCAGCTCACCACGGGGTCTAGCTCCCTACAATGAGCAGTTCTTC. This gives the protein CASSPRGLAPYNEQFF. Complete variable domain (other parts from reference TRBV18 and TRBJ2-1): NAGVMQNPRHLVRRRGQEARLRCSPMKGHSHVYWYRQLPEEGLKFMVYLQKENIIDESGMPKERFSAEFPKEGPSILRIQQVVRGDSAAYFCASSPRGLAPYNEQFFGPGTRLTVL.

This clonotype has a handful of counts. The J gene is TRBJ1-2, the V gene TRBV7-8; D gene uncertain. With 6 bases removed from V and 5 bases from J, the gap between germline ends came to 13 bases. This CDR3 is built from 13 residues. CDR1 and CDR2 (germline): SGHVS, FQNEAQ. Written as DNA, the CDR3 is TGTGCCAGCAGGCCGTGGAGGGAGTATGGCTACACCTTC. Its translation is CASRPWREYGYTF.